This T cell receptor (beta chain) was recorded in a study of T-cell memory formation after mild COVID-19. Whole-study findings and limits: CD4+ contracting clones were mainly CM and EM; CD8+ ones, EMRA.

The table lists this clonotype with a few counts. Its antigen is not identified. V lost 7 bases, J lost 1 base, and 10 bases lay in between. Germline CDR1 LGHNA, CDR2 YNFKEQ. This CDR3 contains 14 residues. TCRdb independently ran MiXCR on the 5' RACE reads; one entry per CDR3 protein. Among some 280,000 distinct CDR3 sequences listed, 15% to 20% were seen once. The rearrangement joins TRBV4-2 to TRBJ2-2; D ambiguous. This receptor was taken from a man aged 18 to 30 who had mild COVID-19 (a few samples of this study predate the infection). Cell type and time point are not known. Sequencing was carried out using PBMCs or a T cell subset sorted from them (not recorded which). Here the CDR3 reads CASIYTVNTGELFF. As DNA, the CDR3 is TGTGCCAGCATCTACACAGTGAACACCGGGGAGCTGTTTTTT.